Each of the 21 T cell receptor beta chains below was sequenced from the same sample in a study of vaccination effects on CD4 cells after COVID-19. In the ViraFEST assay, antigen-specific CD4+ clonotypes were identified by expansion after peptide-pool stimulation. Culture proceeded for approximately nine days, and CD4+ T cells were then isolated. All participants had two doses of either the BNT162b2 or mRNA-1273 vaccine. For these receptors, no antigen is known. Measured with immunoSEQ multiplex PCR; TCRdb has only the in-frame clones, and not every one. The repertoire holds tens of thousands of clones, with about 80% as singletons. Source: CD4+ T cells from PBMCs cultured with HCoV-229E spike peptides, taken after COVID-19 vaccination. These TCRs come from a human donor who received a COVID-19 vaccine.

The chain is built from TRBV6-1 and TRBJ1-5, with a possible D match to TRBD1 (5 bases). The CDR3 is 15 amino acids. Germline assignment: CDR1 MNHNS and CDR2 SASEGT. Trimming cost V 1 base and J 7 bases, with 14 bases left between them. DNA of the CDR3: TGTGCCAGCAGTGAAGACGAAGGGGAGCACCAGCCCCAGCATTTT. Amino acid sequence: CASSEDEGEHQPQHF.

This clone was seen only once. This rearrangement joins TRBV2 to TRBJ2-3; no clear D. Germline lookup yields CDR1 SNHLY and CDR2 FYNNEI. With 5 bases removed from V and 0 bases from J, the gap between germline ends came to 6 bases. The CDR3 contains 13 residues. The CDR3 DNA follows: TGTGCCAGCAGTCTCGAGAGCACAGATACGCAGTATTTT. Its translation is CASSLESTDTQYF.

This chain uses TRBV6-6 with TRBJ1-2; 7 nucleotides match TRBD1. The CDR3 totals 16 residues. The V and J ends lost 1 base and 3 bases, in that order; junction bases with no gene match: 8. Germline assignment: CDR1 MNHNY and CDR2 SVGAGI (reference sequence). CDR3 sequence (DNA): TGTGCCAGCAGTTACTTGAGACAGGGTGGAGACTATGGCTACACCTTC. This codes for CASSYLRQGGDYGYTF.

The chain carries TRBV5-1 and TRBJ1-1; D gene uncertain. Germline V gene lookup returns CDR1 SGHRS and CDR2 YFSETQ. The ends were cut back, 1 base at V and 3 bases at J, with 7 bases in the middle. The CDR3 runs 13 residues. The CDR3 DNA sequence: TGCGCCAGCAGCTTGAACGGGTACACTGAAGCTTTCTTT. As protein: CASSLNGYTEAFF.

This clone was counted between two and nine times. The chain carries TRBV27 and TRBJ1-2, with D tentatively TRBD1 (5 bases). Germline V gene data show CDR1 as MNHEY and CDR2 as SMNVEV (reference sequence). CDR3 size: 15 residues. With 5 bases removed from V and 4 bases from J, the gap between germline ends came to 17 bases. CDR3 protein: CASSPREGHVYGYTF. The CDR3 DNA sequence: TGTGCCAGCAGTCCAAGAGAAGGACACGTCTATGGCTACACCTTC.

For this clone: The sample holds other DNA sequences that translate to the same CDR3. The chain carries TRBV2 and TRBJ1-5; D is ambiguous. Germline-derived CDR1 and CDR2 are SNHLY and FYNNEI. CDR3 length: 14 residues. V lost 4 bases and J lost 7, with 14 bases in between. CDR3 protein: CASSGTGGSQPQHF. The CDR3, as DNA: TGTGCCAGCAGTGGGACGGGAGGCAGCCAGCCCCAGCATTTT. Full variable domain (missing parts from reference TRBV2 and TRBJ1-5): EPEVTQTPSHQVTQMGQEVILRCVPISNHLYFYWYRQILGQKVEFLVSFYNNEISEKSEIFDDQFSVERPDGSNFTLKIRSTKLEDSAMYFCASSGTGGSQPQHFGDGTRLSIL.

The table lists this clone with a few counts. The V gene is TRBV7-3, the J gene TRBJ2-2; tentatively, D is TRBD1 (6 bases). CDR3 size: 14 residues. Germline V CDR1 and CDR2: SGHTA, FQGTGA. V lost 6 bases and J lost 4, with 12 bases in between. DNA for the CDR3: TGTGCCAGCAGAGGAACAGGGTCCACCGGGGAGCTGTTTTTT. Translated: CASRGTGSTGELFF.

The sample holds one count of this clone. Its ends do not fully match the called genes, so a read error is possible. V usage is TRBV19 and J usage is TRBJ2-4, with 7 bases lining up with TRBD2. Germline loops: CDR1 LNHDA, CDR2 SQIVND (reference sequence). The CDR3 length is 16 residues. Written as DNA, the CDR3 is TGTGCCAGTAGTAGAGGGGAGGGACCGATAGCCAAAAACAGAAACTTC. It specifies CASSRGEGPIAKNRNF.

The chain employs TRBV9 and TRBJ1-3, with D unresolved. Looked up from germline, CDR1 is SGDLS and CDR2 is YYNGEE. V was clipped by 0 bases and J by 3 bases, with 4 bases between them. The length of the CDR3 is 13 residues. The CDR3 nucleotides are TGTGCCAGCAGCGTAGACCTTGGAAACACCATATATTTT. Translation: CASSVDLGNTIYF.

The chain recombines TRBV6-2 or TRBV6-3 with TRBJ1-1; 10 nucleotides line up with TRBD1. From germline, CDR1 is MNHEY and CDR2 SVGEGT. This CDR3 region has 15 residues. V trimming: 2 bases; J trimming: 5 bases; junction bases outside the gene matches: 5. CDR3 region: CASSYRQGAWTEAFF. The CDR3, as DNA: TGTGCCAGCAGTTACAGACAGGGGGCCTGGACTGAAGCTTTCTTT.

This sequence joins TRBV13 and TRBJ1-2; possible D gene TRBD1, 6 bases. This CDR3 comprises 16 residues. Trimming pared 6 bases from V and 8 bases from J, leaving 25 bases between. CDR1 and CDR2 from the germline V gene are PRHDT and FYEKMQ (reference sequence). CDR3 region: CASSRISGTSATGYTF. The CDR3 bases are TGTGCCAGCAGTCGAATCTCCGGGACATCCGCCACGGGCTACACCTTC.

V and J are TRBV6-6 and TRBJ2-1; D possibly corresponds to TRBD2 (7 bases). CDR3 length: 16 amino acids. Deletions cut 5 bases from V and 5 bases from J, with 19 bases between. Germline assignment: CDR1 MNHNY and CDR2 SVGAGI (reference sequence). The CDR3 loop reads CASSPRGAGAHNEQFF. The CDR3 nucleotides read TGTGCCAGCAGTCCCCGAGGGGCGGGGGCCCACAATGAGCAGTTCTTC.

This clone was counted only a few times. The genes are TRBV2 and TRBJ1-4; 7 bases map to TRBD1. The CDR3 length is 15 residues. CDR1 SNHLY and CDR2 FYNNEI come from the germline V gene. J gave up 7 bases and V 5 bases, and 10 bases lay outside the gene matches. CDR3 nucleotides: TGTGCCAGCAGTTACGAAGGGGGCGAGGTTGAAAAACTGTTTTTT. It specifies CASSYEGGEVEKLFF.

The rearrangement links TRBV19 to TRBJ2-1; TRBD1 aligns across 8 bases. The CDR3 has 17 amino acids. Germline V gene lookup returns CDR1 LNHDA and CDR2 SQIVND (reference sequence). The trim removed 5 bases at V and 8 bases at J, leaving 17 bases unmatched. CDR3 sequence: CASSSNPGQVNVDEQFF. CDR3 DNA sequence: TGTGCCAGTAGTTCGAATCCGGGACAGGTGAACGTCGATGAGCAGTTCTTC.

This chain connects TRBV19 to TRBJ2-7, with 9 bases fitting TRBD2. Trimming removed 4 bases from V and 2 bases from J; junction bases left unmatched: 6. Germline loops: CDR1 LNHDA, CDR2 SQIVND (reference sequence). The CDR3 runs 15 residues. In DNA, the CDR3 is TGTGCCAGTAGTAGAAGCGGGGGGCCTACCTACGAGCAGTACGTC. It specifies CASSRSGGPTYEQYV.

In DNA, the CDR3 is TGTGCCAGCAGTGAAAGGGGCGCGGCCGGGGAGCTGTTTTTT. Translated, it gives CASSERGAAGELFF. The rearrangement uses TRBV6-1 and TRBJ2-2; tentative D call: TRBD1 (5 bases). This CDR3 has 14 residues. Germline CDR1 reads MNHNS; CDR2 reads SASEGT. V was pared by 2 bases and J by 6 bases, with 10 bases between.

The J gene is TRBJ2-2, the V gene TRBV28, with D perhaps matching TRBD2 (5 bases). The CDR3 is 15 residues long. The V end was cut by 3 bases, the J end by 4 bases, with 12 bases between. The germline CDR1 and CDR2 sequences are MDHEN and SYDVKM. Written as DNA, the CDR3 is TGTGCCAGCAGTTTTCTTGGCGGGTCCACCGGGGAGCTGTTTTTT. This codes for CASSFLGGSTGELFF. Full variable domain (missing parts from reference TRBV28 and TRBJ2-2): DVKVTQSSRYLVKRTGEKVFLECVQDMDHENMFWYRQDPGLGLRLIYFSYDVKMKEKGDIPEGYSVSREKKERFSLILESASTNQTSMYLCASSFLGGSTGELFFGEGSRLTVL.

This sequence joins TRBV20-1 and TRBJ1-6; D uncertain. This CDR3 has 15 amino acids. The V end was cut by 3 bases, the J end by 7 bases, with 16 bases between. Germline lookup yields CDR1 DFQATT and CDR2 SNEGSKA (reference sequence). The CDR3 DNA follows: TGCAGTGCTAGTGGAGGCGGACGAGAGAATTCACCCCTCCACTTT. Residues: CSASGGGRENSPLHF.

CDR3 DNA sequence: TGTGCCAGCAGCGTACAAGAGACCCAGTACTTC. Its translation is CASSVQETQYF. The J gene is TRBJ2-5, the V gene TRBV7-2, with D unresolved. The V end was cut by 5 bases, the J end by 2 bases, with 3 bases between. The CDR3 contains 11 residues. Germline V gene lookup returns CDR1 SGHTA and CDR2 FQGNSA.

In nucleotides, the CDR3 is TGTGCTAGTGTCCGGGACAGCTACAATGAGCAGTTCTTC. This codes for CASVRDSYNEQFF. The chain combines TRBV12-5 with TRBJ2-1, with 7 bases fitting TRBD1. The CDR3 length is 13 residues. V lost 7 bases and J lost 3; bases outside the gene matches: 3. Germline CDR1 reads LGHNT; CDR2 reads FRNRAP.

The chain couples TRBV3-1 (or the pseudogene TRBV3-2) to TRBJ2-3; tentatively, D is TRBD2 (5 bases). In germline, CDR1 is LGHDT, CDR2 YNNKEL (reference sequence). This CDR3 has 14 residues. V was shortened by 4 bases and J by 6 bases, with 14 bases between the two germline ends. CDR3: CASSLERDGDTQYF. CDR3 DNA: TGTGCCAGCAGCCTCGAACGGGATGGGGATACGCAGTATTTT.